These 23 T cell receptor beta chains were all obtained from the same sample, sequenced in a study of regulatory T cells in long-lasting Graves disease. Arm-PCR of CDR3 regions and iRepertoire HTBI primers were the basis on which TCR beta libraries were built. TCRdb re-analysed the multiplex PCR reads in MiXCR, keeping a single row per CDR3 protein. The sample has around 500,000 distinct CDR3 sequences, 15% to 20% seen once. Indicated time point: newly diagnosed GD, antithyroid drugs for less than 3 months. Extracted PBMC RNA gave rise to the TCR library. This sample was shared with a second study, whose subject was T cells in Graves' hyperthyroidism and ophthalmopathy.

The sequenced sample was peripheral blood mononuclear cells (PBMCs), obtained at new diagnosis, from a patient treated with antithyroid drugs. All receptors come from a woman aged 35 to 59 with Graves disease.

Notes on this clonotype: This clone may be a read error of a much larger clone one base away. The CDR3 is CSAIRSLEKLSF. The CDR3 region has the DNA TGCAGTGCTATTCGATCTTTGGAAAAACTGTCTTTT. The rearrangement links TRBV20-1 to TRBJ1-4; no clear D gene. Germline V gives CDR1 DFQATT, CDR2 SNEGSKA (reference sequence). The CDR3 extends over 12 amino acids.

The sample holds many counts of this clonotype. Here the CDR3 reads CASSFPTGLNTEAFF. The DNA for the CDR3 is TGTGCCAGCAGCTTTCCTACAGGCTTGAACACTGAAGCTTTCTTT. The V gene is TRBV5-6, the J gene TRBJ1-1, with TRBD1 as a possible D gene (5 bases). This CDR3 is built from 15 residues. Between the trimmed V and J ends, which lost 2 bases and 0 bases, there was a span of 11 bases. The germline V gene encodes CDR1 SGHDT and CDR2 YYEEEE.

This chain uses TRBV12-3 or TRBV12-4 with TRBJ2-2, with TRBD2 matching over 9 bases. With 5 bases clipped from V and 1 base from J, the junction kept 5 bases outside the gene matches. This CDR3 is 16 amino acids long. Here the CDR3 reads CASSPLAGMNTGELFF. The CDR3 region has the DNA TGTGCCAGCAGTCCCCTAGCGGGGATGAACACCGGGGAGCTGTTTTTT.

This clonotype was picked up many times. The V and J genes are TRBV9 and TRBJ1-4; D gene uncertain. CDR1 and CDR2 from the germline V gene are SGDLS and YYNGEE. V lost 6 bases and J 5 bases, leaving 20 bases between the germline ends. The CDR3 has 16 residues. DNA of the CDR3: TGTGCCAGCATCGATCCCGGGGAGGGCTGGAATGAAAAACTGTTTTTT. This sequence encodes CASIDPGEGWNEKLFF.

J is TRBJ1-5 and V is TRBV4-1; D may be TRBD1 (5 bases). Per the germline V gene, CDR1 is MGHRA and CDR2 is YSYEKL. CDR3 length: 14 residues. V dropped 1 base and J dropped 8 bases, with 12 bases sitting between them. The CDR3 loop is CASSQGIRGEPQHF. CDR3 nucleotides: TGCGCCAGCAGCCAAGGTATAAGGGGTGAGCCCCAGCATTTT.

The gene calls are TRBV6-1 and TRBJ2-3; 10 positions agree with TRBD2. The last part of the DNA fits TRBJ2-5 better; the J call may be wrong. The CDR3 is 16 residues long. Germline CDR1 and CDR2: MNHNS and SASEGT. In DNA, the CDR3 is TGTGCCAGCAGGGTCGACTCGGCTAGCGGGAGAGAGACCCAGTACTTC. This translates into CASRVDSASGRETQYF.

This clonotype was seen more than once but under ten times. This chain joins TRBV5-6 and TRBJ2-1; weak D call: TRBD2 (6 bases). CDR1 and CDR2 (germline): SGHDT, YYEEEE. CDR3 length: 14 residues. Trimming shortened V by 1 base and J by 7 bases, and 12 bases separated the two germline ends. The CDR3, as DNA: TGTGCCAGCAGCTTGTTAATCGGGGGTAATGAGCAGTTCTTC. The encoded protein is CASSLLIGGNEQFF.

The V gene is TRBV7-2, the J gene TRBJ2-3; TRBD2 might be the D (7 bases). V shed 2 bases and J shed 3 bases, with 15 bases lying between them. From germline, CDR1 is SGHTA and CDR2 FQGNSA. The CDR3 length is 16 residues. The CDR3 is CASSLSSGGRTDTQYF. The CDR3 region has the DNA TGTGCCAGCAGCTTATCGTCGGGGGGCCGGACAGATACGCAGTATTTT.

In its sample, this clonotype was seen many times. This chain links TRBV11-1 with TRBJ1-3; possibly TRBD1 for D (6 bases). V was trimmed by 0 bases and J by 1 base, leaving 13 bases between them. The CDR3 runs to 17 residues. CDR1 and CDR2 from the germline V gene are SGHAT and FQDESV (reference sequence). The CDR3 sequence: CASSLAFGQKSGNTIYF. The CDR3, as DNA: TGTGCCAGCAGCTTAGCGTTCGGACAGAAGTCTGGAAACACCATATATTTT. Full variable domain (outside the CDR3, taken from reference TRBV11-1 and TRBJ1-3): EAEVAQSPRYKITEKSQAVAFWCDPISGHATLYWYRQILGQGPELLVQFQDESVVDDSQLPKDRFSAERLKGVDSTLKIQPAELGDSAMYLCASSLAFGQKSGNTIYFGEGSWLTVV.

This clonotype has ten or more counts. V is TRBV6-1 and J is TRBJ2-2, with unresolved D. Deletions cut 0 bases from V and 3 bases from J, with 5 bases between. The CDR3 length is 14 residues. CDR1 and CDR2 from the germline V gene are MNHNS and SASEGT. The CDR3 coding sequence is TGTGCCAGCAGTGAAGCAACCTACACCGGGGAGCTGTTTTTT. It is translated as CASSEATYTGELFF.

This clonotype has just a few counts. The CDR3 coding sequence is TGTGCTAGTGGCCCGATGGGGGGGGAGCAGTTCTTC. Translated, it gives CASGPMGGEQFF. The chain links TRBV12-5 to TRBJ2-1, with 7 bases matching TRBD2. V shed 6 bases, J shed 10 bases, and the junction held 6 bases outside the gene matches. CDR3 size: 12 residues. Germline V gene lookup returns CDR1 LGHNT and CDR2 FRNRAP.

This clonotype was recorded at least ten times. The V call is TRBV20-1, the J call TRBJ1-5; no firm D call. From germline, CDR1 is DFQATT and CDR2 SNEGSKA (reference sequence). This CDR3 is 13 amino acids long. V lost 1 base and J 5 bases, leaving 9 bases between the germline ends. In DNA form, the CDR3 reads TGCAGTGCTAGAGTGGGCTCGGATCAGCCCCAGCATTTT. Translation: CSARVGSDQPQHF.

This clonotype occurred a few times. The chain has TRBV6-1 and TRBJ1-4; D unresolved. Germline V gene data show CDR1 as MNHNS and CDR2 as SASEGT. Trimming took off 6 bases at V and 6 bases at J, with 14 bases between the two ends. CDR3 length: 14 amino acids. CDR3 in amino acids: CASSEVETDEKLFF. The CDR3 bases are TGTGCCAGCAGCGAGGTTGAGACTGATGAAAAACTGTTTTTT.

This clonotype was seen at least ten times. The CDR3 protein is CASSFMETEAFF. CDR3 bases: TGTGCCAGCAGCTTCATGGAGACTGAAGCTTTCTTT. The rearrangement joins TRBV7-2 to TRBJ1-1; D unclear. CDR3 length: 12 residues. Germline V gene lookup returns CDR1 SGHTA and CDR2 FQGNSA. Trimming shortened V by 3 bases and J by 5 bases, and 7 bases separated the two germline ends.

Notes on this clonotype: One end of the junction is discordant with germline, which a read error may explain. CDR3: CSVAWGENLPLHF. As DNA, the CDR3 is TGCAGCGTTGCGTGGGGGGAAAATTTACCCCTCCACTTT. The chain recombines TRBV29-1 with TRBJ1-6, with a possible D match to TRBD1 (5 bases). This CDR3 spans 13 amino acids. The germline CDR1 and CDR2 sequences are SQVTM and ANQGSEA. The full variable domain, its missing parts supplied by reference TRBV29-1 and TRBJ1-6, is SAVISQKPSRDICQRGTSLTIQCQVDSQVTMMFWYRQQPGQSLTLIATANQGSEATYESGFVIDKFPISRPNLTFSTLTVSNMSPEDSSIYLCSVAWGENLPLHFGNGTRLTVT.

This clonotype appeared a few times. The rearrangement joins TRBV12-3 or TRBV12-4 to TRBJ2-1; TRBD2 matches 8 bases. This CDR3 region has 17 residues. The V segment lost 2 bases and the J segment 2 bases; nucleotides outside the gene matches: 8. CDR3 DNA: TGTGCCAGCAGTTTATATCTCGGCGGGGGGACCTACAATGAGCAGTTCTTC. It yields the protein CASSLYLGGGTYNEQFF.

At least ten counts were recorded for this clonotype. CDR3 sequence: CASSKDRVNEKLFF. The CDR3 nucleotides are TGTGCCAGCAGTAAGGACAGGGTTAATGAAAAACTGTTTTTT. The chain uses TRBV28 and TRBJ1-4; TRBD1 agrees at 8 bases. Trimming took 5 bases from V and 4 from J; bases not matched to a gene: 3. Germline V lookup: CDR1 MDHEN, CDR2 SYDVKM. This CDR3 region has 14 residues.

V and J are TRBV6-1 and TRBJ1-2, with a tentative D call TRBD1 (5 bases). Germline-derived CDR1 and CDR2 are MNHNS and SASEGT. Trimming removed 6 bases from V and 1 base from J, with 9 bases in between. The CDR3 is made up of 13 amino acids. CDR3 region: CASRRDSNYGYTF. The CDR3, as DNA: TGTGCCAGCAGAAGAGACAGTAACTATGGCTACACCTTC.

The table lists this clonotype with many counts. The genes are TRBV11-2 and TRBJ1-4; D possibly corresponds to TRBD1 (5 bases). The CDR3 extends over 16 amino acids. CDR1 and CDR2 from the germline V gene are SGHAT and FQNNGV. Trimming took off 1 base at V and 3 bases at J, with 12 bases between the two ends. The CDR3 loop is CASSLGRGGANEKLFF. CDR3 in DNA: TGTGCCAGCAGCTTAGGTCGTGGGGGAGCTAATGAAAAACTGTTTTTT.

This rearrangement joins TRBV12-3 or TRBV12-4 to TRBJ1-6; tentatively, D is TRBD1 (6 bases). With 10 bases removed from V and 7 bases from J, the gap between germline ends came to 11 bases. The CDR3 is 12 amino acids. CDR3 bases: TGTGCCACACAGGGAGAGAATTCACCCCTCCACTTT. Translated, it gives CATQGENSPLHF.

This clonotype was counted at least ten times. The junction differs from germline at one of its ends, possibly a read error. This sequence joins TRBV7-9 and TRBJ2-5; D might be TRBD1 (5 bases). The CDR3 contains 13 residues. Per the germline V gene, CDR1 is SEHNR and CDR2 is FQNEAQ (reference sequence). CDR3 in DNA: TGTGCCAGCACCTTAGGGGTGGCAGAGACCCAGTACTTC. It yields the protein CASTLGVAETQYF.

There are many counts of this clonotype. The chain couples TRBV12-3 or TRBV12-4 to TRBJ1-2, with 7 bases lining up with TRBD1. The CDR3 is 13 residues long. V dropped 3 bases and J dropped 8; count of bases not matched to a gene: 6. CDR3 coding DNA: TGTGCCAGCAGTTTCGAGGGGGCGGGCGGCTACACCTTC. This encodes CASSFEGAGGYTF.

This clonotype appeared once. The V call is TRBV4-2, the J call TRBJ2-2; TRBD2 matches at 9 bases. This CDR3 comprises 17 residues. The trim removed 4 bases at V and 0 bases at J, leaving 6 bases unmatched. From germline, CDR1 is LGHNA and CDR2 YNFKEQ. CDR3 residues: CASSLRAGGPNTGELFF. Written as DNA, the CDR3 is TGTGCCAGCAGCCTAAGGGCGGGGGGGCCGAACACCGGGGAGCTGTTTTTT.